This passage covers 27 T cell receptor beta chains from one sample sequenced in a study of cytomegalovirus exposure and HLA in healthy donors. PCR was performed using 60 Vbeta and 13 Jbeta primers. TCRdb's copy holds only in-frame clones and misses some; the assay was immunoSEQ multiplex PCR. This sample yields around 95,000 clones, of which about 76% are seen a single time; 10% belongs to the top ten. Sequencing input: PBMCs. The receptor source for this set is a man aged 30-40 years in good health and CMV-seropositive.

The genes are TRBV4-1 and TRBJ2-5; tentative D call: TRBD2 (5 bases). The DNA end lines up better with TRBJ2-7; the J call may be wrong. The CDR3 sequence is 14 residues long. Germline loops: CDR1 MGHRA, CDR2 YSYEKL. The CDR3 reads CASSRPGISYEQYF. The DNA of the CDR3 is TGCGCCAGCAGCCGACCCGGGATCTCCTACGAGCAGTACTTC.

The V and J genes are TRBV7-2 and TRBJ1-5, with D hard to call. Germline V gives CDR1 SGHTA, CDR2 FQGNSA. This CDR3 region has 16 residues. V lost 2 bases and J lost 2, with 13 bases in between. For the CDR3, the DNA is TGTGCCAGCAGCTTAAGAGGCAAAACGGGCAATCAGCCCCAGCATTTT. Translating gives CASSLRGKTGNQPQHF.

The V gene is TRBV27, the J gene TRBJ2-7, with D perhaps TRBD2 (5 bases). The CDR3 is made up of 15 amino acids. CDR1 and CDR2 (germline): MNHEY, SMNVEV (reference sequence). V lost 2 bases and J lost 0, with 11 bases in between. For the CDR3, the DNA is TGTGCCAGCAGTTTAACCGGACTCAGCTCCTACGAGCAGTACTTC. Encoded protein: CASSLTGLSSYEQYF.

The rearrangement uses TRBV30 and TRBJ2-3; 9 bases are a match to TRBD2. The V gene's germline CDR1 is GTSNPN and CDR2 SVGIG (reference sequence). V shed 0 bases, J shed 1 base, and the junction held 2 bases outside the gene matches. This CDR3 region has 15 residues. The CDR3 DNA sequence: TGTGCCTGGAGTGTACCTAGCGGGGGCACAGATACGCAGTATTTT. Amino acid sequence: CAWSVPSGGTDTQYF.

A few counts support this clone. The chain couples TRBV6-6 to TRBJ1-2, with D perhaps matching TRBD1 (5 bases). This CDR3 contains 15 residues. Germline V gene data show CDR1 as MNHNY and CDR2 as SVGAGI (reference sequence). Trimming took 0 bases from V and 3 from J, leaving 11 bases between them. The CDR3 loop is CASSYSIEGDYGYTF. The CDR3 DNA sequence: TGTGCCAGCAGTTACTCGATAGAAGGGGACTATGGCTACACCTTC.

This clone was counted only a few times. In DNA, the CDR3 is TGTGCCAGCAGCTTCCTCAGATTCCGGGAGCTGTTTTTT. Translating it yields CASSFLRFRELFF. The genes are TRBV7-2 and TRBJ2-2; no reliable D call. Germline V lookup: CDR1 SGHTA, CDR2 FQGNSA. There are 13 residues in the CDR3. Trimming shortened V by 3 bases and J by 9 bases, and 11 bases separated the two germline ends.

This clone has just a few counts. This rearrangement joins TRBV7-9 to TRBJ2-5, with a possible D match to TRBD1 (6 bases). Trimming took 1 base from V and 4 from J, leaving 10 bases between them. There are 14 residues in the CDR3. Germline V gene data show CDR1 as SEHNR and CDR2 as FQNEAQ (reference sequence). CDR3 nucleotide sequence: TGTGCCAGCAGCTTAGGGGGCAGGGGAGAGACCCAGTACTTC. Protein sequence: CASSLGGRGETQYF.

The genes are TRBV28 and TRBJ1-3; no firm D call. Trimming cost V 3 bases and J 0 bases, with 18 bases left between them. CDR1 and CDR2 (germline): MDHEN, SYDVKM. The length of the CDR3 is 18 residues. CDR3 sequence (DNA): TGTGCCAGCAGTTTTATCGGTGTGGGCAGGAACTCTGGAAACACCATATATTTT. Amino acids: CASSFIGVGRNSGNTIYF. The full variable domain, its missing parts supplied by reference TRBV28 and TRBJ1-3, is DVKVTQSSRYLVKRTGEKVFLECVQDMDHENMFWYRQDPGLGLRLIYFSYDVKMKEKGDIPEGYSVSREKKERFSLILESASTNQTSMYLCASSFIGVGRNSGNTIYFGEGSWLTVV.

The rearrangement uses TRBV15 and TRBJ1-2; TRBD1 is a possible D gene (5 bases). V was clipped by 4 bases and J by 1 base, with 13 bases between them. Per the germline V gene, CDR1 is LNHNV and CDR2 is YYDKDF (reference sequence). CDR3 length equals 15 residues. This CDR3 is CATSTRTRDNYGYTF. The CDR3 nucleotides read TGTGCCACCAGCACACGGACAAGGGATAACTATGGCTACACCTTC.

The chain is built from TRBV2 and TRBJ1-5; TRBD1 matches at 9 bases. V trimming: 6 bases; J trimming: 1 base; junction bases outside the gene matches: 13. This CDR3 has 18 residues. Per germline, CDR1 SNHLY and CDR2 FYNNEI. The CDR3 DNA reads TGTGCCAGCAGAGAGACCGGGACAGGGTGGCTGAGCAATCAGCCCCAGCATTTT. This codes for CASRETGTGWLSNQPQHF.

In DNA, the CDR3 is TGCGCCAGCAGCCAAGGGACACCTCCCACCTACGAGCAGTACTTC. Protein product: CASSQGTPPTYEQYF. The chain couples TRBV4-1 to TRBJ2-7, with D perhaps matching TRBD1 (5 bases). The CDR3 extends over 15 amino acids. Trimming left V 1 base short and J 2 bases short, with 12 bases between. The germline gives CDR1 MGHRA, CDR2 YSYEKL.

The chain employs TRBV2 and TRBJ1-4; the D gene is possibly TRBD1 (5 bases). This CDR3 has 15 amino acids. The germline V gene has CDR1 SNHLY and CDR2 FYNNEI. Trimming removed 7 bases at V and 0 bases at J, with 12 bases between. CDR3 coding DNA: TGTGCCAGCATTTTCACGGGGGCAACTAATGAAAAACTGTTTTTT. Translating it yields CASIFTGATNEKLFF. The entire variable domain, with the rest obtained from reference TRBV2 and TRBJ1-4, is as follows: EPEVTQTPSHQVTQMGQEVILRCVPISNHLYFYWYRQILGQKVEFLVSFYNNEISEKSEIFDDQFSVERPDGSNFTLKIRSTKLEDSAMYFCASIFTGATNEKLFFGSGTQLSVL.

The chain employs TRBV11-3 and TRBJ2-7; 11 positions agree with TRBD1. Germline lookup yields CDR1 SGHNT and CDR2 YENEEA. Losses at the gene ends were 5 bases for V and 0 bases for J; bases not matched to a gene: 3. The length of the CDR3 is 15 residues. This chain's CDR3 is CASSQGTGGSYEQYF. DNA for the CDR3: TGTGCCAGCAGCCAAGGGACAGGGGGCTCCTACGAGCAGTACTTC.

This clone turned up a few times. This chain joins TRBV2 and TRBJ1-5; tentatively, D is TRBD1 (6 bases). The CDR3 sequence is 16 residues long. Per the germline V gene, CDR1 is SNHLY and CDR2 is FYNNEI. V dropped 2 bases and J dropped 0 bases, with 11 bases sitting between them. CDR3 in DNA: TGTGCCAGCAGTGAATGGGCAGGGGTTAGCAATCAGCCCCAGCATTTT. Its translation: CASSEWAGVSNQPQHF.

Worth noting for this clone: One end of the junction does not line up with germline, which may come from a read error. The chain links TRBV7-9 to TRBJ1-1; the D gene is possibly TRBD1 (5 bases). Germline CDR1 SEHNR, CDR2 FQNEAQ (reference sequence). This CDR3 is 12 amino acids long. CDR3 residues: CSSSWGTTEAFF. The CDR3 nucleotides are TGTTCCAGCAGCTGGGGCACGACTGAAGCTTTCTTT.

The chain is built from TRBV4-1 and TRBJ2-3; D is perhaps TRBD2 (6 bases). Germline V gene data show CDR1 as MGHRA and CDR2 as YSYEKL. The CDR3 contains 15 residues. V was clipped by 3 bases and J by 3 bases, with 13 bases between them. The CDR3 DNA is TGCGCCAGCAGCCAGAAACTAGCACCAACAGATACGCAGTATTTT. It translates to CASSQKLAPTDTQYF.

The chain links TRBV6-1 to TRBJ1-5; 10 nucleotides match TRBD1. Per the germline V gene, CDR1 is MNHNS and CDR2 is SASEGT. The trim removed 4 bases at V and 0 bases at J, leaving 3 bases unmatched. The CDR3 consists of 16 residues. As DNA, the CDR3 is TGTGCCAGCAGTGCCTGGGACAGGGGTAGCAATCAGCCCCAGCATTTT. Translating it yields CASSAWDRGSNQPQHF.

J is TRBJ1-3 and V is TRBV18, with D tentatively TRBD1 (5 bases). The CDR3 consists of 17 residues. Germline CDR1 KGHSH, CDR2 LQKENI. V was trimmed by 3 bases and J by 0 bases, leaving 15 bases between them. This CDR3 reads CASSPLRGGNSGNTIYF. The CDR3 DNA is TGTGCCAGCTCACCTCTCCGGGGCGGGAACTCTGGAAACACCATATATTTT.

CDR3 loop: CASSVGGGQETQYF. As DNA, the CDR3 is TGTGCCAGCAGCGTAGGGGGCGGACAAGAGACCCAGTACTTC. The chain combines TRBV9 with TRBJ2-5, with D possibly matching TRBD1 (5 bases). This CDR3 is 14 amino acids long. Germline V CDR1 and CDR2: SGDLS, YYNGEE. Trimming pared 0 bases from V and 2 bases from J, leaving 8 bases between.

The chain is built from TRBV2 and TRBJ1-6, with 7 nucleotides matching TRBD1. The germline CDR1 and CDR2 sequences are SNHLY and FYNNEI. Germline trimming cut 2 bases from V and 3 bases from J; bases unmatched to any gene: 1. The CDR3 totals 15 residues. The CDR3 DNA sequence: TGTGCCAGCAGTGAATGGGACAGCTATAATTCACCCCTCCACTTT. Amino acid sequence: CASSEWDSYNSPLHF.

This clone appeared once. The chain couples TRBV5-4 to TRBJ2-7; D is perhaps TRBD2 (5 bases). This CDR3 spans 12 amino acids. CDR1 and CDR2 from the germline V gene are SGHNT and YYREEE (reference sequence). V dropped 3 bases and J dropped 3 bases, with 7 bases sitting between them. The CDR3: CASSSGIYEQYF. The CDR3 coding sequence is TGTGCCAGCAGCTCCGGGATCTACGAGCAGTACTTC.

The CDR3 reads CASSQVQEPSGNTIYF. In nucleotides, the CDR3 is TGTGCCAGCAGCCAAGTTCAGGAACCCTCTGGAAACACCATATATTTT. The V call is TRBV4-2, the J call TRBJ1-3; D uncertain. Trimming took off 1 base at V and 0 bases at J, with 10 bases between the two ends. The CDR3 consists of 16 residues. Germline lookup yields CDR1 LGHNA and CDR2 YNFKEQ.

The chain is built from TRBV28 and TRBJ1-4; D call uncertain. Germline V gene sequence: CDR1 MDHEN, CDR2 SYDVKM. The CDR3 has 18 residues. V was cut by 7 bases and J by 0 bases, with 21 bases left in between. CDR3 in amino acids: CASNSIRGQTATNEKLFF. CDR3 coding DNA: TGTGCCAGCAACTCAATACGCGGGCAGACTGCAACTAATGAAAAACTGTTTTTT.

A word on this clone: A read error may account for a junction end that differs from germline. The rearrangement uses TRBV11-2 and TRBJ1-1; D perhaps matches TRBD1 (6 bases). The CDR3 is 16 amino acids. CDR1 is SGHAT, CDR2 FQNNGV, per germline. The CDR3 loop reads CASSPGGGAGNTGAFF. In nucleotides, the CDR3 is TGTGCCAGCAGCCCAGGAGGGGGGGCGGGGAACACTGGAGCTTTCTTT. Full variable domain (outside the CDR3, taken from reference TRBV11-2 and TRBJ1-1): EAGVAQSPRYKIIEKRQSVAFWCNPISGHATLYWYQQILGQGPKLLIQFQNNGVVDDSQLPKDRFSAERLKGVDSTLKIQPAKLEDSAVYLCASSPGGGAGNTGAFFGQGTRLTVV.

The genes are TRBV4-2 and TRBJ2-1; TRBD1 matches at 9 bases. The length of the CDR3 is 15 residues. Germline V gene lookup returns CDR1 LGHNA and CDR2 YNFKEQ. V shed 4 bases and J 4 bases; nucleotides not matched to a gene: 5. The chain's CDR3 is CASSPWTGEYNEQFF. Here the CDR3 DNA reads TGTGCCAGCAGCCCCTGGACAGGGGAGTACAATGAGCAGTTCTTC.

V gene TRBV5-1 combines with J gene TRBJ2-5, with 8 bases lining up with TRBD1. V lost 5 bases and J lost 5; bases outside the gene matches: 5. The germline V gene has CDR1 SGHRS and CDR2 YFSETQ. This CDR3 has 13 residues. Written as DNA, the CDR3 is TGCGCCAGCAGTCAGGGGGCGCGGGAGACCCAGTACTTC. Translation: CASSQGARETQYF.

This clone was counted between two and nine times. The rearrangement joins TRBV7-2 to TRBJ1-1, with D possibly matching TRBD1 (6 bases). Germline CDR1 and CDR2: SGHTA and FQGNSA. The CDR3 loop spans 13 amino acids. V lost 3 bases and J 3 bases, leaving 8 bases between the germline ends. The CDR3, as DNA: TGTGCCAGCAGCTTTGCAGGGGACACTGAAGCTTTCTTT. Protein product: CASSFAGDTEAFF.